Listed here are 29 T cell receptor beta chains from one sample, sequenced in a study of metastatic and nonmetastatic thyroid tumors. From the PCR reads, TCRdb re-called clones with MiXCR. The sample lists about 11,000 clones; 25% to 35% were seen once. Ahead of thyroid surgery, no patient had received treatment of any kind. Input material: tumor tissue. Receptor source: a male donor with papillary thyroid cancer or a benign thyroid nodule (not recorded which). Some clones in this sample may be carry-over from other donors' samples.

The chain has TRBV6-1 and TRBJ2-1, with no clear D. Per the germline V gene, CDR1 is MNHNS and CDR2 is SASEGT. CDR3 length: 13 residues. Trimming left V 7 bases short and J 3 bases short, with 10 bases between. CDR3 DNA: TGTGCCAGCACTCCAAGAGGCTACAATGAGCAGTTCTTC. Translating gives CASTPRGYNEQFF.

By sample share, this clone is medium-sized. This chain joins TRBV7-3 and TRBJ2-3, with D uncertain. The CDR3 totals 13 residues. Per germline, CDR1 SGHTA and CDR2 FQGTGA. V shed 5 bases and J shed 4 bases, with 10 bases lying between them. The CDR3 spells CASSPGRSDTQYF. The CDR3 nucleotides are TGTGCCAGCAGCCCAGGACGATCAGATACGCAGTATTTT.

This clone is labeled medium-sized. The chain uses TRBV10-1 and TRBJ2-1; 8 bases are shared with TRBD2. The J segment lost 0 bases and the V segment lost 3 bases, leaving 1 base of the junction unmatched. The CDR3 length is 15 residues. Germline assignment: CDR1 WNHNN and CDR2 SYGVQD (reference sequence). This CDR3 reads CASSDTSGSYNEQFF. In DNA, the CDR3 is TGCGCCAGCAGTGATACTAGCGGCTCCTACAATGAGCAGTTCTTC.

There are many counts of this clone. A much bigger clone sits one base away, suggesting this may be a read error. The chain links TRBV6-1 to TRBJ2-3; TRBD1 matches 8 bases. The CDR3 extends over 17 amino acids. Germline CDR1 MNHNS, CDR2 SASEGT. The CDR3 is CTSNQGGQGAYTDTQYF. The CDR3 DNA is TGTACCAGCAATCAAGGAGGGCAGGGGGCCTACACAGATACGCAGTATTTT.

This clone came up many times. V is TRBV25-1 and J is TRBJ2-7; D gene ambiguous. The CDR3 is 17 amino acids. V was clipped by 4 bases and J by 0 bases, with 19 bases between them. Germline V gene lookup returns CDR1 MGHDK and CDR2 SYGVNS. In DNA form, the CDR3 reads TGTGCCAGCAGTGGACCGGATGGGATGCCAAGCTCCTACGAGCAGTACTTC. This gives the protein CASSGPDGMPSSYEQYF.

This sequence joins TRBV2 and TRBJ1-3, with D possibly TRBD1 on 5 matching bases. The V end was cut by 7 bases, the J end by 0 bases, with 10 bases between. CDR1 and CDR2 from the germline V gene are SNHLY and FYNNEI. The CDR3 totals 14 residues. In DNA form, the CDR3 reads TGTGCCAGCATCTGGGGCCCCTCTGGAAACACCATATATTTT. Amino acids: CASIWGPSGNTIYF.

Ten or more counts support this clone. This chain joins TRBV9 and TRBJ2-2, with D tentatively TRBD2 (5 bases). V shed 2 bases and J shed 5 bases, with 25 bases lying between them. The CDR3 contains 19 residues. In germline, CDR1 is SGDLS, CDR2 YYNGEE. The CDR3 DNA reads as TGTGCCAGCAGCGTTCCGGAGGACCCACAAACCGCTTTGACCGGGGAGCTGTTTTTT. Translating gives CASSVPEDPQTALTGELFF.

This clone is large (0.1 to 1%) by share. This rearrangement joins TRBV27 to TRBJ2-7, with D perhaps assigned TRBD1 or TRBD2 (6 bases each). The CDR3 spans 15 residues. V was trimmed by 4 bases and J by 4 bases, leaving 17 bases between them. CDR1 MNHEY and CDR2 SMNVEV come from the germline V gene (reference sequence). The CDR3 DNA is TGTGCCAGCAGTTGGGCGGGGACACCCCCTTACGAGCAGTACTTC. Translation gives CASSWAGTPPYEQYF.

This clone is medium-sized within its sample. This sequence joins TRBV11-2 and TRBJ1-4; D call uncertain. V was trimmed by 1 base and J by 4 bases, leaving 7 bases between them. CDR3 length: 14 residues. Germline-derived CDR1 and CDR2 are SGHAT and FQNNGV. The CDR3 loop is CASSLGKGNEKLFF. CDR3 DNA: TGTGCCAGCAGCTTAGGGAAGGGTAATGAAAAACTGTTTTTT. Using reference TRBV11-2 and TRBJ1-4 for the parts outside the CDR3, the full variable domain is EAGVAQSPRYKIIEKRQSVAFWCNPISGHATLYWYQQILGQGPKLLIQFQNNGVVDDSQLPKDRFSAERLKGVDSTLKIQPAKLEDSAVYLCASSLGKGNEKLFFGSGTQLSVL.

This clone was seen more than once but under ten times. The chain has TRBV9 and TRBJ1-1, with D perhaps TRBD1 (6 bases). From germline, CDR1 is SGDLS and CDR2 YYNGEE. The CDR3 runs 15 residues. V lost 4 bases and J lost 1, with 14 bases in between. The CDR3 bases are TGTGCCAGCAGCTTTCAAGGGGGACAGAACACTGAAGCTTTCTTT. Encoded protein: CASSFQGGQNTEAFF. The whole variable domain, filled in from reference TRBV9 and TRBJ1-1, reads DSGVTQTPKHLITATGQRVTLRCSPRSGDLSVYWYQQSLDQGLQFLIQYYNGEERAKGNILERFSAQQFPDLHSELNLSSLELGDSALYFCASSFQGGQNTEAFFGQGTRLTVV.

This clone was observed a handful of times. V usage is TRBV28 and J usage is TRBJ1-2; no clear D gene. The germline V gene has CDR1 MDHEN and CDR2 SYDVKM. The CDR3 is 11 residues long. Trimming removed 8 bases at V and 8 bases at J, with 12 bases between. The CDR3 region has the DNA TGTGCCAGCTGGGAGCCGACGGGCTACACCTTC. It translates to CASWEPTGYTF.

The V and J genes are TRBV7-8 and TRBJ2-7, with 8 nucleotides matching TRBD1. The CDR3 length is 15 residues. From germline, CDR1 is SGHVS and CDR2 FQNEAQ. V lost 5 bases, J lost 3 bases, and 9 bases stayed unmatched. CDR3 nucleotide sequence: TGTGCCAGCAGCCTCGGGACAGGCCTCGGCTACGAGCAGTACTTC. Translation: CASSLGTGLGYEQYF.

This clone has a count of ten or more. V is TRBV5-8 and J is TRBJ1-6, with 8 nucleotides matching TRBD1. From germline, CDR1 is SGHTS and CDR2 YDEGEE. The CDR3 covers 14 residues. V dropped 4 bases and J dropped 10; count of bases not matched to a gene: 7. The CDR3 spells CASSPDRGWSPLHF. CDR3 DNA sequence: TGTGCCAGCAGCCCCGACAGGGGATGGTCACCCCTCCACTTT. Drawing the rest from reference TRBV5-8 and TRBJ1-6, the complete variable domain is EAGVTQSPTHLIKTRGQQATLRCSPISGHTSVYWYQQALGLGLQFLLWYDEGEERNRGNFPPRFSGRQFPNYSSELNVNALELEDSALYLCASSPDRGWSPLHFGNGTRLTVT.

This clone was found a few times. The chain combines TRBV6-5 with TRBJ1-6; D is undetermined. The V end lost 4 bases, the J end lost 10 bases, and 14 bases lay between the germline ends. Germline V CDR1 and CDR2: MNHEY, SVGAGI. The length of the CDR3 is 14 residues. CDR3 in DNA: TGTGCCAGCAGTTCCCTAACGGGAAACTCACCCCTCCACTTT. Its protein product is CASSSLTGNSPLHF.

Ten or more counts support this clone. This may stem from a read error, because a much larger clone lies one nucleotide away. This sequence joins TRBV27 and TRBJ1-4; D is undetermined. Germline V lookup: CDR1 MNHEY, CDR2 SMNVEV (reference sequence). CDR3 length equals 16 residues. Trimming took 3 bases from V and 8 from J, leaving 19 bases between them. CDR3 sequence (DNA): TGTGCCAGCAGTTTGTCCCCTCAGACGGGAAGGGAAAAACTGTTTTTT. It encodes CASSLSPQTGREKLFF.

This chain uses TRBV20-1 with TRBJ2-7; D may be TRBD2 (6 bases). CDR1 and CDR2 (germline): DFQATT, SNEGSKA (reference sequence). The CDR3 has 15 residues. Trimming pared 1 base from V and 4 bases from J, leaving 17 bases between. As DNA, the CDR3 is TGCAGTGCTAGAGGGGAGAGGGAGGTGGTTTACGAGCAGTACTTC. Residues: CSARGEREVVYEQYF.

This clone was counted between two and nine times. CDR3 bases: TGTGCCAGCAACGATCTTTACAGGGGAGTAGGTACCGGGGAGCTGTTTTTT. Its translation is CASNDLYRGVGTGELFF. V usage is TRBV6-1 and J usage is TRBJ2-2; 7 nucleotides agree with TRBD1. The trim removed 7 bases at V and 5 bases at J, leaving 16 bases unmatched. The CDR3 covers 17 residues. The germline CDR1 and CDR2 sequences are MNHNS and SASEGT.

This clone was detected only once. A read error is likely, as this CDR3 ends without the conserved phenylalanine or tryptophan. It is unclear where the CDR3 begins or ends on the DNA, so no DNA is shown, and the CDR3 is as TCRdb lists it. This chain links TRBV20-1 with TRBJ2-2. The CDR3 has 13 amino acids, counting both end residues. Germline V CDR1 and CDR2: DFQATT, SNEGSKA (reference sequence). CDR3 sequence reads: CSVHSGSTGEMFL.

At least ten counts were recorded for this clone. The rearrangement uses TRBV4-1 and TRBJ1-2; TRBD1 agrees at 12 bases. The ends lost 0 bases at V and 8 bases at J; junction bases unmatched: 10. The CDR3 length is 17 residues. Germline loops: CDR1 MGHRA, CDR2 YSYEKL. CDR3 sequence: CASSQDTGTGGAAGYTF. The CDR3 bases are TGCGCCAGCAGCCAAGATACCGGGACAGGGGGCGCGGCCGGCTACACCTTC.

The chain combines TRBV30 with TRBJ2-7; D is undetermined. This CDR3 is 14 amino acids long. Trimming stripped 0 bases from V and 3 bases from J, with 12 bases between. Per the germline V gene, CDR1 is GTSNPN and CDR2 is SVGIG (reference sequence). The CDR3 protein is CAWSVGSTSYEQYF. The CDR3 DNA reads TGTGCCTGGAGTGTTGGCTCAACGAGCTACGAGCAGTACTTC.

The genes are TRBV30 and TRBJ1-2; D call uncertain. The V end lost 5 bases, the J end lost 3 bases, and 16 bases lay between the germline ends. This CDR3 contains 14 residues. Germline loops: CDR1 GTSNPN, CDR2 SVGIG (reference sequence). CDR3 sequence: CAWAPSGRYYGYTF. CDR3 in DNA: TGTGCCTGGGCCCCATCCGGACGGTACTATGGCTACACCTTC.

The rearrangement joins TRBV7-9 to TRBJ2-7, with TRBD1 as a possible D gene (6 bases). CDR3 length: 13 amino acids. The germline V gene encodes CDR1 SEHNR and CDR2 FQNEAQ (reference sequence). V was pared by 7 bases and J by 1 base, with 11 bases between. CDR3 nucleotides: TGTGCCAGCACCGCAGGGGATTCCTACGAGCAGTACTTC. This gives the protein CASTAGDSYEQYF.

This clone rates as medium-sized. The CDR3 nucleotides read TGTGCCAGCAGCTTAGGAGTGAACTCTGGAAACACCATATATTTT. Its translation: CASSLGVNSGNTIYF. The chain recombines TRBV7-8 with TRBJ1-3, with D uncertain. CDR1 is SGHVS and CDR2 is FQNEAQ in the germline V gene. This CDR3 contains 15 residues. V lost 1 base, J lost 0 bases, and 7 bases lay in between.

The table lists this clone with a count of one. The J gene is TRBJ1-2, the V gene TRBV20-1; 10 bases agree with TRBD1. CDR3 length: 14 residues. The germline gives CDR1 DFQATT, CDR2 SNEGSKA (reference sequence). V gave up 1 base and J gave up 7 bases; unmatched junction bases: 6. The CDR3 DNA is TGCAGTGCTAGAGGGAAGACAGGGGGCGGTGGCTACACCTTC. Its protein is CSARGKTGGGGYTF.

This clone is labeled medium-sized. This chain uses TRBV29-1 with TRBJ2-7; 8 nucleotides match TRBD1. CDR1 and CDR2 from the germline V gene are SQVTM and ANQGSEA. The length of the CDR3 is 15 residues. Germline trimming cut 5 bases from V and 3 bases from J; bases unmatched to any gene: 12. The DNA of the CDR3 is TGCAGCGTTTTTGGAACAGGGGGGATCAGCTACGAGCAGTACTTC. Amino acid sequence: CSVFGTGGISYEQYF.

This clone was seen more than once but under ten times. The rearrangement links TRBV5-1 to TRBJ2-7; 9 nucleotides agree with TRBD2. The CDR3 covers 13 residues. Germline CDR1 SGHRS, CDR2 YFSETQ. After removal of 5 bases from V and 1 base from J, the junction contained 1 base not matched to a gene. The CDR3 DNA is TGCGCCAGCAGTGCGGGAGGGTCCTACGAGCAGTACTTC. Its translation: CASSAGGSYEQYF.

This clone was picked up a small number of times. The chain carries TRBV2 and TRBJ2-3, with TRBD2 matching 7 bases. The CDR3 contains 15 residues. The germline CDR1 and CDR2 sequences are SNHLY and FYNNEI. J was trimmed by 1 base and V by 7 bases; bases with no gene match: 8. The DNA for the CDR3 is TGTGCCAGCAACGAACCGGGACTACGCACAGATACGCAGTATTTT. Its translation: CASNEPGLRTDTQYF.

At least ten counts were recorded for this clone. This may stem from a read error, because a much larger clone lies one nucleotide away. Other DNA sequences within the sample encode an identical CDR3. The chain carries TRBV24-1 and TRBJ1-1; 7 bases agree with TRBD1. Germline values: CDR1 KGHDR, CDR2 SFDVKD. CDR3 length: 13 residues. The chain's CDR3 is CATSIRDSSEAFF. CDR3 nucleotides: TGTGCCACCAGTATCCGGGACAGCTCTGAAGCTTTCTTC.

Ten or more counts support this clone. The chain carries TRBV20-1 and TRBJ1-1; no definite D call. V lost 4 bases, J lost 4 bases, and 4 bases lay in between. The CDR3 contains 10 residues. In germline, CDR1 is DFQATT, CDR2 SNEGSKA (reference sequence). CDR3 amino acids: CSAMGTEAFF. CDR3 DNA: TGCAGTGCTATGGGCACTGAAGCTTTCTTT.